This TCR beta chain was profiled in a study of memory CD4+ T cells and cytomegalovirus serostatus. Study-wide context: This sample comes from healthy Belgian adults, eight or nine CMV seropositive, approximately 25 seronegative. Study results and limitations: Of 164 reported CMV TCRbeta sequences, just over 65 were found in memory CD4+ repertoires.

The data were produced by immunoSEQ multiplex PCR, yet TCRdb's version contains in-frame clones alone and is incomplete. Of around 40,000 clones in the sample, around three quarters are singletons; the top ten hold about 0.8%. A note on this clone: Its antigen is still unknown.

V lost 0 bases and J lost 0; bases outside the gene matches: 9. CDR1 is SGHVS and CDR2 is FQNEAQ in the germline V gene. The CDR3 runs to 18 residues. The sort gate was single viable CD3+CD4+CD8-CD45RO+ cells for memory CD4+ T cells. The sample was memory CD4+ T cells from blood. This sequence originates from an adult in good health and CMV-seronegative. The genes are TRBV7-8 and TRBJ1-2, with 8 bases identical to TRBD1. CDR3 nucleotide sequence: TGTGCCAGCAGCTTAGCTATGGGACAGGCAGGAGCTAACTATGGCTACACCTTC. It is translated as CASSLAMGQAGANYGYTF.